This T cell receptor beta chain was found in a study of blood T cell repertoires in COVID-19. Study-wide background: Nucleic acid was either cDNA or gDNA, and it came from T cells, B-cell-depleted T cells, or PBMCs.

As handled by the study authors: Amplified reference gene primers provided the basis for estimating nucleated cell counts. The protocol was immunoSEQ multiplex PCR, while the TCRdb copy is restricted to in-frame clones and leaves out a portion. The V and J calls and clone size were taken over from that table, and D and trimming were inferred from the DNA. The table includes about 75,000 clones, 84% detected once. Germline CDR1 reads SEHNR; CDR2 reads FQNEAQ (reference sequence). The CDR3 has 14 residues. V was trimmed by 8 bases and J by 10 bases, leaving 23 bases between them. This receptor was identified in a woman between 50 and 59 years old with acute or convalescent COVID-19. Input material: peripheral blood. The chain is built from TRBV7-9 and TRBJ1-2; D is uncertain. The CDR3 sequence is CASGLVNEAFDYTF. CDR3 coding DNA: TGTGCCAGCGGATTAGTAAACGAGGCGTTTGACTACACCTTC. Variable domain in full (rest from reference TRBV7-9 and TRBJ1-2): DTGVSQNPRHKITKRGQNVTFRCDPISEHNRLYWYRQTLGQGPEFLTYFQNEAQLEKSRLLSDRFSAERPKGSFSTLEIQRTEQGDSAMYLCASGLVNEAFDYTFGSGTRLTVV.